This T cell receptor beta chain is drawn from a study of identical twins. Study outcomes and limitations: Among out-of-frame alpha sequences shared by twins, low generation probability occurred in excess. Part of the zero-insertion signal could reflect confounding by invariant MAIT and iNKT cells.

TCRdb independently ran MiXCR on the 5' RACE reads; one entry per CDR3 protein. The sample consists of 500,000 to 650,000 distinct CDR3 sequences, about a fifth of them appearing once. Note on this clonotype: Its target is unknown.

CDR3 length equals 16 residues. Trimming stripped 1 base from V and 0 bases from J, with 11 bases between. The germline V gene encodes CDR1 LNHNV and CDR2 YYDKDF (reference sequence). In every case, the donor was a healthy Caucasian. The same sample was also used in a study of yellow fever vaccine responses in identical twins. As that report states: Among the twins, the vaccine T cell response reportedly seemed partly convergent and partly personalized.

The rearrangement joins TRBV15 to TRBJ2-3; D perhaps matches TRBD2 (5 bases). Input material: CD4+ T cells sorted from blood. This clonotype originated in a woman under 30 in good health. The CDR3 is CATSRAPGGSTDTQYF. CDR3 nucleotide sequence: TGTGCCACCAGCAGAGCCCCCGGCGGGAGCACAGATACGCAGTATTTT.